This T cell receptor (beta chain) is from a study of chemoradiotherapy in HPV16-positive cancers. Study conclusions and caveats: The functional HPV-specific definition rests on just a couple of HPV16-positive patients. During treatment, candidate HPV-specific clones and E7-related motifs expanded in tumor. In HPV16-positive patients, HPV-responsive T-cell expansion tracked better recurrence-free survival.

The CDR3 runs 14 residues. Germline values: CDR1 SGHRS, CDR2 YFSETQ. The V segment lost 4 bases and the J segment 4 bases; nucleotides outside the gene matches: 7. About this clone itself: Its antigen is still unknown.

Clones were sequenced by immunoSEQ multiplex PCR, and TCRdb holds only the in-frame ones, with some missing. The sample has roughly 40,000 clones, roughly 77% seen once. Material: blood, obtained from a patient who underwent chemoradiotherapy. The chain carries TRBV5-1 and TRBJ2-5; 7 bases are shared with TRBD2. The TCR comes from a human donor with HPV-associated anogenital cancer. The chain's CDR3 is CASSRLAQGETQYF. The DNA of the CDR3 is TGCGCCAGCAGCAGACTAGCCCAGGGAGAGACCCAGTACTTC.